Included here is one T cell receptor beta chain sequence, with context. Its antigen is unidentified. Per the germline V gene, CDR1 is MNHNY and CDR2 is SVGAGI (reference sequence). The CDR3 sequence is 15 residues long. J gave up 2 bases and V 7 bases, and 11 bases lay outside the gene matches. The data stem from a study of T cell responses to AZD1222 COVID-19 vaccine. Profiling relied on immunoSEQ multiplex PCR, and the TCRdb table lists in-frame clones only, not all of them. The sample records around 150,000 clones, under 95% being singletons. General study results and limits: Females made up more of the donors, who were largely white British, and clonal diversity may have come out too low. Along spike, vaccine-associated CD4 TCRs were found throughout, with dominance at 160-218 and 743-854. Nearly half of the spike-specific TCRs reportedly recognize variant regions that carry no mutations. An increase in Spike-specific TCR breadth and depth was observed after two AZD1222 doses.

This chain joins TRBV6-6 and TRBJ2-7; 7 bases align to TRBD1. The TCR comes from an adult who received the AZD1222 COVID-19 vaccine. Sequenced material: peripheral blood, taken 28 days after the second AZD1222 dose. The CDR3 region has the DNA TGTGCCAGCACCATACCGGGACAGTTTCCCTACGAGCAGTACTTC. It specifies CASTIPGQFPYEQYF.